This is a list of T cell receptor beta chains from one sample in a study of neurological immune-mediated disorders. A single record per CDR3 protein comes from TCRdb applying MiXCR to the 5' RACE reads. In the table there are tens of thousands of distinct CDR3 sequences, roughly an eighth of which are singletons. The sample consisted of PBMCs. The origin of the receptors is a female donor with HTLV-1-associated myelopathy (HAM/TSP). CDR3s include the opening cysteine and the closing phenylalanine or tryptophan.

V gene: TRBV6-4
CDR3 protein: CVTSGSYTDTQYF

V gene: TRBV5-5
CDR3 protein: CASSLWTGSDGYTF

V gene: TRBV20-1
CDR3 protein: CSAVGAGQTYEQYF

V gene: TRBV20-1
CDR3 protein: CSALRGGEYNEQFF

V gene: TRBV20-1
CDR3 protein: CSARDPAGGTNNEQFF

V gene: TRBV4-2
CDR3 protein: CASSQAGTSGGAAYNEQFF

V gene: TRBV12-3/TRBV12-4
CDR3 protein: CASSPLWTGGTNIQYF

V gene: TRBV7-8
CDR3 protein: CASRPAGANTGELFF

V gene: TRBV24-1
CDR3 protein: CATSLAGGHFGETQYF

V gene: TRBV29-1
CDR3 protein: CSVWVAKAFF

V gene: TRBV9
CDR3 protein: CASSVGSGGDLNEQFF

V gene: TRBV10-3
CDR3 protein: CAARSSYEQYF

V gene: TRBV12-3/TRBV12-4
CDR3 protein: CASTLTAEAFF

V gene: TRBV18
CDR3 protein: CASSPTGQGGYEQYF

V gene: TRBV14
CDR3 protein: CASSQAKGTPDTQYF

V gene: TRBV4-1
CDR3 protein: CASSQDPGYTGELFF

V gene: TRBV20-1
CDR3 protein: CSARTVLDTGELFF

V gene: TRBV5-5
CDR3 protein: CASSFRQGPYEQFF

V gene: TRBV7-8
CDR3 protein: CASSPGRTGGGYTF

V gene: TRBV2
CDR3 protein: CASRGLANYEQYF

V gene: TRBV20-1
CDR3 protein: CSAVGGGPSNTQYF

V gene: TRBV5-1
CDR3 protein: CASSLNGVRDGYTF

V gene: TRBV20-1
CDR3 protein: CSAKTGVYTGELFF

V gene: TRBV9
CDR3 protein: CASSVDANTGELFF

V gene: TRBV5-1
CDR3 protein: CASSGWTGFYEQYF

V gene: TRBV5-1
CDR3 protein: CASSADRVEGYEQYF

V gene: TRBV14
CDR3 protein: CASSQRSGGAADTQYF

V gene: TRBV10-3
CDR3 protein: CATKLGLAGLNEQFF

V gene: TRBV28
CDR3 protein: CASSLALREYKVDEQYF

V gene: TRBV5-1
CDR3 protein: CASSLGAAGNTIYF